This T cell receptor beta chain was sequenced in a study of T cell responses to AZD1222 COVID-19 vaccine. The germline gives CDR1 SNHLY, CDR2 FYNNEI. This CDR3 contains 12 residues. This clone was seen a single time. At one of its ends the junction is not consistent with the germline gene, which may arise from a read error. Sequencing was performed with immunoSEQ multiplex PCR; in TCRdb, only in-frame clones are kept and a portion is missing. The table lists roughly 120,000 clones, roughly 90% of them singletons. Sequenced material: peripheral blood, taken 28 days after the second AZD1222 dose. This clonotype was sampled from an adult who received the AZD1222 COVID-19 vaccine. V and J are TRBV2 and TRBJ1-4, with a possible D match to TRBD1 (6 bases). CDR3 in amino acids: CASSQSGETRVF. CDR3 DNA: TGTGCCAGCAGCCAGTCAGGGGAAACCCGGGTTTTT.